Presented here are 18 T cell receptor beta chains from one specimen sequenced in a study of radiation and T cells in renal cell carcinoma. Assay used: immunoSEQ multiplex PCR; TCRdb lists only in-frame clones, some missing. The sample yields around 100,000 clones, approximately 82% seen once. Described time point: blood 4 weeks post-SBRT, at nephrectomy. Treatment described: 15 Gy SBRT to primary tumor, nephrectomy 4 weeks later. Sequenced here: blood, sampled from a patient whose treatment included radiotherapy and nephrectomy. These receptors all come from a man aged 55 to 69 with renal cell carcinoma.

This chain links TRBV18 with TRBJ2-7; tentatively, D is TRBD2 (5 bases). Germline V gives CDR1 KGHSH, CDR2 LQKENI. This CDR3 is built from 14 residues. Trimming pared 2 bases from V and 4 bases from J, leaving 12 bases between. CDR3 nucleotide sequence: TGTGCCAGCTCACCAGGAGGCGGGTTATACGAGCAGTACTTC. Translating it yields CASSPGGGLYEQYF.

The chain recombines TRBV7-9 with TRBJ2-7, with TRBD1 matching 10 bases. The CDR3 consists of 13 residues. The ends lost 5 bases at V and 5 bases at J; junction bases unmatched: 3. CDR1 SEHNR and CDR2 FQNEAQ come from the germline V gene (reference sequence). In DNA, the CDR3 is TGTGCCAGCAGCCTGGGACAGGGGAACGAGCAGTACTTC. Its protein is CASSLGQGNEQYF.

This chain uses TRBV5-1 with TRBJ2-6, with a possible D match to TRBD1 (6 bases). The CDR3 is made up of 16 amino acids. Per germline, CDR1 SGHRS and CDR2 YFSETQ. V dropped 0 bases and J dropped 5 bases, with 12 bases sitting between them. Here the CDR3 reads CASSLGGRPRANVLTF. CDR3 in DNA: TGCGCCAGCAGCTTGGGGGGGCGTCCCAGGGCCAACGTCCTGACTTTC. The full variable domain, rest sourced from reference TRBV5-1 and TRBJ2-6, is KAGVTQTPRYLIKTRGQQVTLSCSPISGHRSVSWYQQTPGQGLQFLFEYFSETQRNKGNFPGRFSGRQFSNSRSEMNVSTLELGDSALYLCASSLGGRPRANVLTFGAGSRLTVL.

The CDR3 region has the DNA TGTGCCAGCAGCGACGGGAGGGCCTTAGTCCCGCAGTATTTT. Protein product: CASSDGRALVPQYF. This chain connects TRBV27 to TRBJ2-3; the match to TRBD2 covers 8 bases. Germline assignment: CDR1 MNHEY and CDR2 SMNVEV (reference sequence). The CDR3 spans 14 residues. V trimming: 6 bases; J trimming: 10 bases; junction bases outside the gene matches: 12.

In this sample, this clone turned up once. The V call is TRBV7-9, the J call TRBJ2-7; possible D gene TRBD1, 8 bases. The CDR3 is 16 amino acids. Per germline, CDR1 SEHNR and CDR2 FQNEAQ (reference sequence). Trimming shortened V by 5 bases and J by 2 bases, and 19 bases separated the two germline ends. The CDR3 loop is CASSPSHRGGTYEQYF. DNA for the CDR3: TGTGCCAGCAGCCCGAGCCACAGGGGGGGCACCTACGAGCAGTACTTC.

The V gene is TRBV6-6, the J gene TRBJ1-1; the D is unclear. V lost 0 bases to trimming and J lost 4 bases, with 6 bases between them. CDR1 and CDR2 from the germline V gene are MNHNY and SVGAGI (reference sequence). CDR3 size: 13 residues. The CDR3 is CASSYSTPTEAFF. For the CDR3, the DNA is TGTGCCAGCAGTTACTCGACCCCCACTGAAGCTTTCTTT.

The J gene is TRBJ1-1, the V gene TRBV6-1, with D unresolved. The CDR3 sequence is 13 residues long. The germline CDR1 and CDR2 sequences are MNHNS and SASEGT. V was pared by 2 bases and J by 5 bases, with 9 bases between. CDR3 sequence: CASSERFDTEAFF. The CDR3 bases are TGTGCCAGCAGTGAAAGGTTTGATACTGAAGCTTTCTTT.

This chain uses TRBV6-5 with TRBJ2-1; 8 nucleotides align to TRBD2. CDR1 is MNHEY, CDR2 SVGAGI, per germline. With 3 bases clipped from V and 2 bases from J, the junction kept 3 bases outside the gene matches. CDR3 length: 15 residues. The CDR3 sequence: CASSYIAGTYNEQFF. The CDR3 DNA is TGTGCCAGCAGTTATATAGCGGGAACCTACAATGAGCAGTTCTTC.

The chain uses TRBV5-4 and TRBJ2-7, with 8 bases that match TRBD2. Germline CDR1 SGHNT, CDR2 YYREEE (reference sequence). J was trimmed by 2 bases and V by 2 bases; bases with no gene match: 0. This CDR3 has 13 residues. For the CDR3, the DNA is TGTGCCAGCAGCTTCGGGGGGGCCTACGAGCAGTACTTC. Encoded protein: CASSFGGAYEQYF. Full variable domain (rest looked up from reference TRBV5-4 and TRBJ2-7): ETGVTQSPTHLIKTRGQQVTLRCSSQSGHNTVSWYQQALGQGPQFIFQYYREEENGRGNFPPRFSGLQFPNYSSELNVNALELDDSALYLCASSFGGAYEQYFGPGTRLTVT.

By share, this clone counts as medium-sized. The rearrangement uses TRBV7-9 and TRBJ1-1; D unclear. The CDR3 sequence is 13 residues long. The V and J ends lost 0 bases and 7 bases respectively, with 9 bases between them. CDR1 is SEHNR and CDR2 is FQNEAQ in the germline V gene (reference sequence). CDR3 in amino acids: CASSLAGQLEAFF. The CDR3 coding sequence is TGTGCCAGCAGCTTAGCCGGTCAGCTTGAAGCTTTCTTT.

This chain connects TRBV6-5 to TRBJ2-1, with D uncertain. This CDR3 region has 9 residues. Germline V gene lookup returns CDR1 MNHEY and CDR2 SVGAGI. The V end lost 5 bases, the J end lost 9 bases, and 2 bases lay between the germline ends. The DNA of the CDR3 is TGTGCCAGCAGTCCTGAGCAGTTCTTC. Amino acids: CASSPEQFF.

The CDR3 DNA follows: TGTGCCAGCAGACGAGGACAGGTAGGGAACACTGAAGCTTTCTTT. Protein product: CASRRGQVGNTEAFF. This chain joins TRBV5-6 and TRBJ1-1; 7 positions match TRBD1. The CDR3 extends over 15 amino acids. In germline, CDR1 is SGHDT, CDR2 YYEEEE. The ends lost 5 bases at V and 1 base at J; junction bases unmatched: 8.

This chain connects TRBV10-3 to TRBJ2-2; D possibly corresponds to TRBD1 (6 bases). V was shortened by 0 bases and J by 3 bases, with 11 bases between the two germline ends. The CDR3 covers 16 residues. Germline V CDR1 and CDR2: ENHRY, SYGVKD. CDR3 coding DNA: TGTGCCATCAGTGAGTCGAGACAGGTCCACACCGGGGAGCTGTTTTTT. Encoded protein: CAISESRQVHTGELFF.

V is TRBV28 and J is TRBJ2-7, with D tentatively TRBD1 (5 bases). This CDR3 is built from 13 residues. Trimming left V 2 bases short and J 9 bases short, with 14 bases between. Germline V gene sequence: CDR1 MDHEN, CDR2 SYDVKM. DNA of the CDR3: TGTGCCAGCAGTTTAATGGGGCCCTCGGGGCAGTACTTC. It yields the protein CASSLMGPSGQYF.

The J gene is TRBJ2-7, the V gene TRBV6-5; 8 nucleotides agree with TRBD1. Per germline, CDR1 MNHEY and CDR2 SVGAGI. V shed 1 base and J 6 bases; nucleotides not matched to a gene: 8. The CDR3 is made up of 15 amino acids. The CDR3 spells CASSYFGQGVSEQYF. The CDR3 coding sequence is TGTGCCAGCAGTTACTTCGGACAGGGTGTATCCGAGCAGTACTTC.

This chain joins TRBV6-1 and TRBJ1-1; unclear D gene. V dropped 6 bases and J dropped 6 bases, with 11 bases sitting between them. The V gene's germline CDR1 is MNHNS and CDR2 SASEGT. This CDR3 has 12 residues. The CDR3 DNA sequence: TGTGCCAGCAGGGAGTGGGTAGCTGAAGCTTTCTTT. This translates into CASREWVAEAFF.

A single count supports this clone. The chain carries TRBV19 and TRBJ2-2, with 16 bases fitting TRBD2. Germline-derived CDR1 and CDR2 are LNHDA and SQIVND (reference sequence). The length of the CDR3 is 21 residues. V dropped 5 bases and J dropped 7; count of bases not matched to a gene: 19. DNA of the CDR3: TGTGCCAGTAGTCCCGGAGGACGAGGGGGACTAGCGGGAGGGCCCGGCGGGGAGCTGTTTTTT. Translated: CASSPGGRGGLAGGPGGELFF.

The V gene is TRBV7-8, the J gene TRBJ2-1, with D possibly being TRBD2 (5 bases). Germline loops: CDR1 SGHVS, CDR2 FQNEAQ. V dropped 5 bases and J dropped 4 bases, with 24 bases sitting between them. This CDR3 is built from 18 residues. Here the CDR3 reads CASSRRAERTDLYNEQFF. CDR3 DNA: TGTGCCAGCAGCCGGCGGGCCGAACGGACGGATTTGTACAATGAGCAGTTCTTC.